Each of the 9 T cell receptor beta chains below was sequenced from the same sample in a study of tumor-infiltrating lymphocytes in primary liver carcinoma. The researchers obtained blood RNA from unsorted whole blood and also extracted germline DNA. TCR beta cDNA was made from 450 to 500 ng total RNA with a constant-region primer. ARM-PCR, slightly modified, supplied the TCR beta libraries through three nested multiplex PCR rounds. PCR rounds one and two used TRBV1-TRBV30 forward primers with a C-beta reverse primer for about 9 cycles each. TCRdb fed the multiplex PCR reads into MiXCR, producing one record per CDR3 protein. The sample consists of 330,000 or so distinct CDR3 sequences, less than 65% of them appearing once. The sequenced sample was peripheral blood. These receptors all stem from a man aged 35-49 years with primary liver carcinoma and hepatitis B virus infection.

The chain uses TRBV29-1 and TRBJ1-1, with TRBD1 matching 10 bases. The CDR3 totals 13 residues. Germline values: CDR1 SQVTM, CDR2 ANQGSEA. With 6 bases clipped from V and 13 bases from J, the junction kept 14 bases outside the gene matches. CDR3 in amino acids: CSVATGGGTDVFF. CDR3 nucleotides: TGCAGCGTCGCGACAGGGGGCGGCACTGACGTTTTCTTT.

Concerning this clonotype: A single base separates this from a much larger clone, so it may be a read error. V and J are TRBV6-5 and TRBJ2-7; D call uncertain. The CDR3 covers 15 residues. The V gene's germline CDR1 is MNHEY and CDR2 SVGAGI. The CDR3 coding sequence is TGTGCCGGCAGACTGAACGGAGTTACCGACTACGAGCAGTACTTC. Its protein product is CAGRLNGVTDYEQYF.

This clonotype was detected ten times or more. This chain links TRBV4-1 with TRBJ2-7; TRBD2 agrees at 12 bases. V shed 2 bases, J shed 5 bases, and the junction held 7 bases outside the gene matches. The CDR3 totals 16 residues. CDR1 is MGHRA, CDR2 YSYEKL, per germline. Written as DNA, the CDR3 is TGCGCCAGCAGCCAACCCCTAGCGGGAGGGCCCGACGAGCAGTACTTC. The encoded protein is CASSQPLAGGPDEQYF.

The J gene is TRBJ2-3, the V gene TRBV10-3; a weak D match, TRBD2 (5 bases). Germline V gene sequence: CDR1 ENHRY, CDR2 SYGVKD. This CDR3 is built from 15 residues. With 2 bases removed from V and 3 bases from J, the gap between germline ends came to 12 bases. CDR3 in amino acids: CAISEVAGGTDTQYF. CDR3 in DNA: TGTGCCATCAGTGAGGTAGCAGGAGGTACAGATACGCAGTATTTT.

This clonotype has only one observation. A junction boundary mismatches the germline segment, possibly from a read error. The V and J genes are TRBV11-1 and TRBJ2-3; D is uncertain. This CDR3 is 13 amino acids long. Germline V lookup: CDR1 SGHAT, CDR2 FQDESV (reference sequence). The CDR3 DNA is TGTGCCAGCATCAGGATCCTCACATATACGCAGTATTTT. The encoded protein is CASIRILTYTQYF.

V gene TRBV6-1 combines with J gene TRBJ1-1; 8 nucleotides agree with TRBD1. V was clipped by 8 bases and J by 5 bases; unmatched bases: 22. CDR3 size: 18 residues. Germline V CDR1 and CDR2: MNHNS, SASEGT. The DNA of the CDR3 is TGTGCCAGCCCCCCTCGCGACAGGGGTCTCCTGGGGGAAACTGAAGCTTTCTTT. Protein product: CASPPRDRGLLGETEAFF.

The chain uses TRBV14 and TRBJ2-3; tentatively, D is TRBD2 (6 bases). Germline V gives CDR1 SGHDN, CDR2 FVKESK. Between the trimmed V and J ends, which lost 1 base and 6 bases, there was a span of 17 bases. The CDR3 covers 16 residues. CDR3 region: CASSQGAGGTGDTQYF. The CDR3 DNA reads TGTGCCAGCAGCCAAGGTGCTGGGGGGACGGGCGATACGCAGTATTTT.

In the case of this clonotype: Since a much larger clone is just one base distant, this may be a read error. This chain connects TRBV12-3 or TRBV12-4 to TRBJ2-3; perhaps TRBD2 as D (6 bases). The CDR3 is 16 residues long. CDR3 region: CGSSAQGLALTDTQYF. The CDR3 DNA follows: TGTGGCAGCAGTGCCCAGGGACTTGCGCTTACAGATACGCAGTATTTT.

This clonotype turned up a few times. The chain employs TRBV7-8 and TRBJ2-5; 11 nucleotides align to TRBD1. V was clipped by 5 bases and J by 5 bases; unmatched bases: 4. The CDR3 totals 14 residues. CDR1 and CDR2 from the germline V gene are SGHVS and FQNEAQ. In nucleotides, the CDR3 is TGTGCCAGCAGCAGGGACAGGGGGATTGAGACCCAGTACTTC. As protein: CASSRDRGIETQYF. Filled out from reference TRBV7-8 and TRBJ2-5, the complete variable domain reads GAGVSQSPRYKVAKRGQDVALRCDPISGHVSLFWYQQALGQGPEFLTYFQNEAQLDKSGLPSDRFFAERPEGSVSTLKIQRTQQEDSAVYLCASSRDRGIETQYFGPGTRLLVL.